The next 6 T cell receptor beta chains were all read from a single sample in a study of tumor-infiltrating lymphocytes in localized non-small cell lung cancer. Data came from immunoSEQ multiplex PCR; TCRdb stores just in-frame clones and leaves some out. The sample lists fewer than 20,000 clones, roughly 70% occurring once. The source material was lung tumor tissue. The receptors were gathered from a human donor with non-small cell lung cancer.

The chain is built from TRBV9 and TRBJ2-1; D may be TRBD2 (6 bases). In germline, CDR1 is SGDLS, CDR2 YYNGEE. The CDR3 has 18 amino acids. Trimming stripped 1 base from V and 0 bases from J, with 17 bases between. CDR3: CASSVFRETPLSYNEQFF. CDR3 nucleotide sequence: TGTGCCAGCAGCGTATTTCGGGAGACCCCCCTCTCCTACAATGAGCAGTTCTTC.

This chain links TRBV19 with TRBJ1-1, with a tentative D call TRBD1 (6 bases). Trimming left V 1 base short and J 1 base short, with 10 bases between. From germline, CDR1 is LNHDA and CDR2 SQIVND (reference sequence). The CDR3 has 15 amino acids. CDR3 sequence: CASSIVDRRNTEAFF. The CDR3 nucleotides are TGTGCCAGTAGTATAGTCGACAGGCGGAACACTGAAGCTTTCTTT.

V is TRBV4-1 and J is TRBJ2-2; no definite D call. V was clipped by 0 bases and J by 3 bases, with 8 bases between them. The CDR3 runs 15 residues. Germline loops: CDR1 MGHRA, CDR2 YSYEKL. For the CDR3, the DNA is TGCGCCAGCAGCCAAGATGTCGCCTACACCGGGGAGCTGTTTTTT. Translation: CASSQDVAYTGELFF.

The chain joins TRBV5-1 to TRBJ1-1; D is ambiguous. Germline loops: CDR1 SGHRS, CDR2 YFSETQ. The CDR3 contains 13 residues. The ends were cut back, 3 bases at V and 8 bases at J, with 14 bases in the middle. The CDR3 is CASSSQVAREAFF. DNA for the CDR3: TGCGCCAGCAGCTCCCAAGTGGCTCGCGAAGCTTTCTTT.

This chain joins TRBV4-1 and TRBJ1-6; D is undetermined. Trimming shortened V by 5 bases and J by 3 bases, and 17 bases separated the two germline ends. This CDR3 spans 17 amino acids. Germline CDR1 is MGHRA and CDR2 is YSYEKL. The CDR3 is CASSLISTAHYNSPLHF. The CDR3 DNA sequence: TGCGCCAGCAGCTTAATATCAACAGCACACTATAATTCACCCCTCCACTTT.

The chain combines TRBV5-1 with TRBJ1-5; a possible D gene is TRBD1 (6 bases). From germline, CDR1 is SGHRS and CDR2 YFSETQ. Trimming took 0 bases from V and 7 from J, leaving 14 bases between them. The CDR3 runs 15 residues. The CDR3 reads CASSLEGGIGQPQHF. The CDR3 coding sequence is TGCGCCAGCAGCTTGGAGGGGGGGATAGGGCAGCCCCAGCATTTT.